Each of the 5 T cell receptor beta chains below was sequenced from the same sample in a study of vaccination effects on CD4 cells after COVID-19. Viral peptide pools were used in the ViraFEST assay to expand antigen-specific CD4+ T cells, and sequencing came afterward. Researchers isolated CD4+ T cells once approximately eleven days of culture had elapsed. According to PCR results, the person was infected with SARS-CoV-2 between March and December 2020. Here immunoSEQ multiplex PCR was the method, and the copy in TCRdb shows in-frame clones only, minus some. The sample contains tens of thousands of clones, over 70% of which appear only once. The antigens of these receptors remain unknown. Sequences were derived from CD4+ T cells from PBMCs cultured with a peptide pool, sampled before COVID-19 vaccination. All receptors derive from a human donor who had a prior SARS-CoV-2 infection.

CDR3 sequence: CSGLANGYTF. The CDR3 bases are TGCAGTGGCCTCGCGAATGGCTACACCTTC. The chain is built from TRBV20-1 and TRBJ1-2; D is ambiguous. The ends were cut back, 7 bases at V and 6 bases at J, with 9 bases in the middle. The V gene's germline CDR1 is DFQATT and CDR2 SNEGSKA (reference sequence). The CDR3 extends over 10 amino acids.

This clone is medium-sized by share. The sample carries other DNA sequences with the same CDR3. The V call is TRBV2, the J call TRBJ2-7; perhaps D is TRBD1 or TRBD2 (5 bases each). V lost 6 bases to trimming and J lost 2 bases, with 11 bases between them. This CDR3 has 13 residues. CDR1 and CDR2 (germline): SNHLY, FYNNEI. The CDR3 loop reads CASSRDRTYEQYF. The CDR3 DNA is TGTGCCAGCAGCCGGGACCGGACCTACGAGCAGTACTTC. The full variable domain, rest sourced from reference TRBV2 and TRBJ2-7, is EPEVTQTPSHQVTQMGQEVILRCVPISNHLYFYWYRQILGQKVEFLVSFYNNEISEKSEIFDDQFSVERPDGSNFTLKIRSTKLEDSAMYFCASSRDRTYEQYFGPGTRLTVT.

The V call is TRBV15, the J call TRBJ2-2; D not certain. Between the trimmed V and J ends, which lost 1 base and 2 bases, there was a span of 11 bases. Germline assignment: CDR1 LNHNV and CDR2 YYDKDF (reference sequence). This CDR3 is 16 amino acids long. CDR3 sequence: CATSRAFGVNTGELFF. The CDR3 coding sequence is TGTGCCACCAGCAGAGCCTTTGGGGTTAACACCGGGGAGCTGTTTTTT.

The J gene is TRBJ1-2, the V gene TRBV12-3 or TRBV12-4; D unresolved. V lost 3 bases to trimming and J lost 8 bases, with 10 bases between them. The CDR3 extends over 12 amino acids. The CDR3 DNA reads as TGTGCCAGCAGTTTCGATGGGAGCGGCTACACCTTC. Translating it yields CASSFDGSGYTF.

The rearrangement joins TRBV4-2 to TRBJ1-4, with 10 bases aligning to TRBD1. V lost 3 bases to trimming and J lost 8 bases; unmatched junction nucleotides: 6. CDR1 is LGHNA and CDR2 is YNFKEQ in the germline V gene. CDR3 length: 15 amino acids. CDR3 in DNA: TGTGCCAGCAGCCAGGACAGGGGGAAAAGCGAAAAACTGTTTTTT. This sequence encodes CASSQDRGKSEKLFF.